These 25 T cell receptor beta chains share one sample of origin, sequenced in a study of T cell responses to AZD1222 COVID-19 vaccine. Sequenced by immunoSEQ multiplex PCR; TCRdb stores in-frame clones only, minus some. This sample yields roughly 70,000 clones, of which 85% to 95% are seen a single time; about 6% belongs to the top ten. Specimen: peripheral blood, collected 28 days after the second dose of the MenACWY control vaccine. The receptor set was obtained from an adult who received the MenACWY meningococcal vaccine as a control.

The rearrangement joins TRBV7-2 to TRBJ2-3; D is unclear. Germline V gene sequence: CDR1 SGHTA, CDR2 FQGNSA. The CDR3 loop spans 15 amino acids. V was clipped by 1 base and J by 0 bases, with 8 bases between them. CDR3 in DNA: TGTGCCAGCAGCTTAGTTGGGATTAGCACAGATACGCAGTATTTT. Translated: CASSLVGISTDTQYF.

In its sample, this clone was seen once. DNA of the CDR3: TGTGCCAGCAGTGAGTCCGGGACAGACCGATGCGGTAGCAATCAGCCCCAGCATTTT. This encodes CASSESGTDRCGSNQPQHF. The chain has TRBV6-4 and TRBJ1-5, with TRBD1 matching over 7 bases. V was pared by 3 bases and J by 0 bases, with 14 bases of the junction left unmatched. The V gene's germline CDR1 is MRHNA and CDR2 SNTAGT. CDR3 size: 19 residues.

The gene calls are TRBV27 and TRBJ1-6; TRBD1 matches 7 bases. V shed 3 bases, J shed 10 bases, and the junction held 3 bases outside the gene matches. This CDR3 is 13 amino acids long. Germline V CDR1 and CDR2: MNHEY, SMNVEV (reference sequence). The CDR3, as DNA: TGTGCCAGCAGTTTCAGGGGGGGATCACCCCTCCACTTT. Translation: CASSFRGGSPLHF.

In nucleotides, the CDR3 is TGTGCCAGCGAAAATGAAGGCTCCACCGGGGAGCTGTTTTTT. As protein: CASENEGSTGELFF. The chain links TRBV2 to TRBJ2-2, with D uncertain. Per the germline V gene, CDR1 is SNHLY and CDR2 is FYNNEI. CDR3 size: 14 residues. V was trimmed by 8 bases and J by 4 bases, leaving 14 bases between them. Filled out from reference TRBV2 and TRBJ2-2, the complete variable domain reads EPEVTQTPSHQVTQMGQEVILRCVPISNHLYFYWYRQILGQKVEFLVSFYNNEISEKSEIFDDQFSVERPDGSNFTLKIRSTKLEDSAMYFCASENEGSTGELFFGEGSRLTVL.

The chain carries TRBV15 and TRBJ2-5; D is perhaps TRBD2 (6 bases). V was trimmed by 0 bases and J by 4 bases, leaving 15 bases between them. CDR3 length equals 16 residues. Per germline, CDR1 LNHNV and CDR2 YYDKDF (reference sequence). CDR3 sequence reads: CATSREATSGGETQYF. CDR3 DNA sequence: TGTGCCACCAGCAGAGAAGCCACCTCCGGGGGAGAGACCCAGTACTTC.

In its sample, this clone was seen a few times. The rearrangement links TRBV19 to TRBJ1-1; D gene unclear. The CDR3 consists of 14 residues. V was shortened by 5 bases and J by 1 base, with 11 bases between the two germline ends. Germline loops: CDR1 LNHDA, CDR2 SQIVND (reference sequence). CDR3 sequence (DNA): TGTGCCAGTAGTCTCGGCGGGAAGAACACTGAAGCTTTCTTT. Its protein is CASSLGGKNTEAFF.

This sequence joins TRBV7-3 and TRBJ2-1; 7 bases are shared with TRBD1. The CDR3 sequence is 12 residues long. The germline V gene has CDR1 SGHTA and CDR2 FQGTGA. J was trimmed by 9 bases and V by 5 bases; bases with no gene match: 4. This CDR3 is CASSPTGVEQFF. CDR3 sequence (DNA): TGTGCCAGCAGCCCTACAGGGGTTGAGCAGTTCTTC.

This chain joins TRBV29-1 and TRBJ2-3; weak D call: TRBD2 (6 bases). V was clipped by 4 bases and J by 3 bases, with 14 bases between them. Germline V lookup: CDR1 SQVTM, CDR2 ANQGSEA. This CDR3 has 14 amino acids. DNA of the CDR3: TGCAGCGTTGCTAGGGGCGGGGCGACAGATACGCAGTATTTT. Encoded protein: CSVARGGATDTQYF.

The chain uses TRBV5-1 and TRBJ2-2; 7 nucleotides agree with TRBD2. The germline V gene has CDR1 SGHRS and CDR2 YFSETQ. The CDR3 has 16 amino acids. V lost 0 bases and J lost 6; bases outside the gene matches: 8. CDR3 nucleotide sequence: TGCGCCAGCAGCTTGGTCTGGACTAGACTATCCGGGGAGCTGTTTTTT. It yields the protein CASSLVWTRLSGELFF.

The chain recombines TRBV5-1 with TRBJ2-1; tentatively, D is TRBD2 (6 bases). CDR3 length equals 15 residues. The ends were cut back, 2 bases at V and 2 bases at J, with 11 bases in the middle. Germline V gene lookup returns CDR1 SGHRS and CDR2 YFSETQ. CDR3 loop: CASSFPGGAYNEQFF. As DNA, the CDR3 is TGCGCCAGCAGCTTCCCCGGGGGAGCCTACAATGAGCAGTTCTTC.

This chain joins TRBV7-8 and TRBJ2-3; no reliable D call. Germline CDR1 and CDR2: SGHVS and FQNEAQ. This CDR3 has 14 amino acids. Trimming shortened V by 5 bases and J by 6 bases, and 15 bases separated the two germline ends. The CDR3 loop is CASSPKRGKDTQYF. The CDR3 region has the DNA TGTGCCAGCAGCCCGAAGCGTGGGAAGGATACGCAGTATTTT.

This rearrangement joins TRBV7-2 to TRBJ2-7; 10 bases are a match to TRBD1. Trimming at V came to 5 bases and at J to 4 bases, leaving 11 bases not matched to a gene. CDR3 length equals 16 residues. Germline V gene sequence: CDR1 SGHTA, CDR2 FQGNSA. The CDR3 bases are TGTGCCAGCAGCGCCTCACCCCCGGGACAGGGGTACGAGCAGTACTTC. Its translation: CASSASPPGQGYEQYF.

The rearrangement uses TRBV12-3 or TRBV12-4 and TRBJ1-1; D remains ambiguous. CDR3 length: 12 residues. V lost 6 bases and J 7 bases, leaving 12 bases between the germline ends. For the CDR3, the DNA is TGTGCCAGCAGCCTCCAAGGTATTGAAGCTTTCTTT. As protein: CASSLQGIEAFF.

The J gene is TRBJ1-2, the V gene TRBV29-1, with 9 bases that match TRBD1. Germline values: CDR1 SQVTM, CDR2 ANQGSEA. The V and J ends lost 5 bases and 6 bases, in that order; junction bases with no gene match: 7. There are 13 residues in the CDR3. The CDR3 DNA is TGCAGCGTTCGGACAGGGGAAACGAATGGCTACACCTTC. This gives the protein CSVRTGETNGYTF. The variable domain in full, with the rest retrieved from reference TRBV29-1 and TRBJ1-2, is SAVISQKPSRDICQRGTSLTIQCQVDSQVTMMFWYRQQPGQSLTLIATANQGSEATYESGFVIDKFPISRPNLTFSTLTVSNMSPEDSSIYLCSVRTGETNGYTFGSGTRLTVV.

This chain uses TRBV18 with TRBJ2-3; 7 positions match TRBD1. Germline CDR1 and CDR2: KGHSH and LQKENI. With V trimmed by 3 bases and J by 6 bases, 9 bases remained unmatched. This CDR3 region has 15 residues. In DNA form, the CDR3 reads TGTGCCAGCTCACCGGGACAGCGTCCCGGGGATACGCAGTATTTT. Encoded protein: CASSPGQRPGDTQYF.

This chain joins TRBV6-5 and TRBJ1-4; no clear D gene. This CDR3 is 14 amino acids long. Trimming removed 6 bases at V and 7 bases at J, with 15 bases between. The V gene's germline CDR1 is MNHEY and CDR2 SVGAGI. The CDR3 DNA sequence: TGTGCCAGCAGCCGAGGGTACACGGGTGAAAAACTGTTTTTT. Protein: CASSRGYTGEKLFF.

This rearrangement joins TRBV2 to TRBJ2-3, with 10 positions matching TRBD2. The CDR3 runs 14 residues. Losses at the gene ends were 6 bases for V and 5 bases for J; bases not matched to a gene: 5. Per the germline V gene, CDR1 is SNHLY and CDR2 is FYNNEI. This CDR3 reads CASRASGSVDTQYF. CDR3 DNA: TGTGCCAGCAGGGCTAGCGGGAGTGTAGATACGCAGTATTTT.

This clone was seen just once. The chain links TRBV5-1 to TRBJ2-2, with a tentative D call TRBD1 (5 bases). Germline values: CDR1 SGHRS, CDR2 YFSETQ. Trimming cost V 5 bases and J 0 bases, with 14 bases left between them. This CDR3 has 16 residues. The CDR3 loop reads CASRQAEIANTGELFF. CDR3 nucleotide sequence: TGCGCCAGCAGACAGGCGGAAATAGCGAACACCGGGGAGCTGTTTTTT. The full variable domain, in which reference TRBV5-1 and TRBJ2-2 provide the parts outside the CDR3, is KAGVTQTPRYLIKTRGQQVTLSCSPISGHRSVSWYQQTPGQGLQFLFEYFSETQRNKGNFPGRFSGRQFSNSRSEMNVSTLELGDSALYLCASRQAEIANTGELFFGEGSRLTVL.

The V gene is TRBV11-2, the J gene TRBJ1-1, with D hard to call. Germline V CDR1 and CDR2: SGHAT, FQNNGV. This CDR3 comprises 14 residues. V lost 5 bases and J 1 base, leaving 11 bases between the germline ends. CDR3 amino acids: CASSPYRGNTEAFF. The CDR3 DNA is TGTGCCAGCAGCCCCTATCGGGGGAACACTGAAGCTTTCTTT.

V and J are TRBV6-4 and TRBJ1-2; 9 nucleotides align to TRBD1. This CDR3 region has 13 residues. Germline CDR1 reads MRHNA; CDR2 reads SNTAGT. The V gene end was trimmed by 5 bases and the J gene end by 8 bases; junction bases not matched to a gene: 6. In DNA form, the CDR3 reads TGTGCCAGCAGTCCCAGGACAGGGGACGGCTACACCTTC. It encodes CASSPRTGDGYTF.

This rearrangement joins TRBV18 to TRBJ1-1; D unresolved. The germline V gene encodes CDR1 KGHSH and CDR2 LQKENI. Trimming took 3 bases from V and 4 from J, leaving 12 bases between them. The CDR3 is made up of 14 amino acids. CDR3 region: CASSPSEQSTEAFF. CDR3 DNA: TGTGCCAGCTCACCCTCGGAACAATCCACTGAAGCTTTCTTT.

On this clone itself: The junction and the germline gene differ at one end; a read error may be behind it. As DNA, the CDR3 is TGTGCCAGCAGTCAAGCGGGAATCGGAGAGACCCAGTACTTC. Translation gives CASSQAGIGETQYF. The chain has TRBV6-1 and TRBJ2-5; 7 bases line up with TRBD2. The CDR3 totals 14 residues. Germline V gives CDR1 MNHNS, CDR2 SASEGT.

CDR3 sequence reads: CASSLSSGNVDEQFF. The DNA for the CDR3 is TGTGCCAGCAGCTTATCTAGCGGGAACGTCGATGAGCAGTTCTTC. The chain joins TRBV7-2 to TRBJ2-1, with 9 positions matching TRBD2. CDR3 size: 15 residues. V was clipped by 2 bases and J by 8 bases; unmatched bases: 7. Germline CDR1 SGHTA, CDR2 FQGNSA.

V is TRBV10-1 and J is TRBJ1-2; D not certain. CDR1 is WNHNN, CDR2 SYGVQD, per germline (reference sequence). Between the trimmed V and J ends, which lost 2 bases and 2 bases, there was a span of 6 bases. CDR3 size: 13 residues. The CDR3 DNA sequence: TGCGCCAGCAGTGAGGACGGCAACTATGGCTACACCTTC. Its protein is CASSEDGNYGYTF.

J is TRBJ2-3 and V is TRBV9; the D is unclear. CDR1 and CDR2 from the germline V gene are SGDLS and YYNGEE. This CDR3 has 13 amino acids. Between the trimmed V and J ends, which lost 0 bases and 4 bases, there was a span of 6 bases. This CDR3 is CASSVGSPDTQYF. CDR3 DNA: TGTGCCAGCAGCGTAGGATCCCCAGATACGCAGTATTTT.